The clone carrying this TCR beta chain was recorded a few times. Its antigen is unknown. These data originate in a study of CD8 T cells in ankylosing spondylitis. Construction of TCR beta libraries was performed using quantitative 5'-RACE with molecular barcodes. TCRdb analysed the 5' RACE reads with MiXCR anew, one entry per CDR3 protein. The sample holds some 120,000 distinct CDR3 sequences, roughly 13% seen once. The CDR3 loop spans 11 amino acids. V was pared by 3 bases and J by 10 bases, with 10 bases between. Germline loops: CDR1 SQVTM, CDR2 ANQGSEA. Study-wide points: Previous work reported some of these motif variants in the synovial fluid and blood of reactive arthritis.

The genes are TRBV29-1 and TRBJ2-1; the D is unclear. The sample was blood, either unsorted or a sorted T cell fraction (not recorded which). This receptor was taken from a female donor with ankylosing spondylitis or in good health (not recorded which). CDR3: CSVDTPEEQFF. CDR3 nucleotide sequence: TGCAGCGTTGACACTCCCGAAGAGCAGTTCTTC.